This entry lists 14 T cell receptor beta chains sequenced from one sample in a study of T cells in Graves' hyperthyroidism and ophthalmopathy. Amplified TCR beta CDR3 regions derived from RNA transcripts. TCR CDR3 underwent first-round RT-PCR with the HTBI primer set. One entry per CDR3 protein results from TCRdb running MiXCR on the multiplex PCR reads. The top ten clones hold 8% to 13% of a sample with 300,000 to 450,000 distinct CDR3 sequences, approximately 15% of them seen once. Sequenced sample: blood. These receptors all come from a woman aged 55 to 70 with Graves' hyperthyroidism.

This clonotype was detected many times. The rearrangement links TRBV2 to TRBJ2-4; 7 bases line up with TRBD1. The V segment lost 7 bases and the J segment 9 bases; nucleotides outside the gene matches: 9. Germline-derived CDR1 and CDR2 are SNHLY and FYNNEI. The CDR3 is 13 amino acids. CDR3 bases: TGTGCCAGCAATATCGGACAGGAGGCCATTCAGTACTTC. It encodes CASNIGQEAIQYF.

The chain employs TRBV7-9 and TRBJ2-2, with D perhaps TRBD1 or TRBD2 (5 bases each). The CDR3 length is 15 residues. The V and J ends lost 6 bases and 4 bases respectively, with 15 bases between them. Germline assignment: CDR1 SEHNR and CDR2 FQNEAQ (reference sequence). The CDR3 nucleotides are TGTGCCAGCAGTCGAGGGGTTGTAGCCACCGGGGAGCTGTTTTTT. As protein: CASSRGVVATGELFF.

The V and J genes are TRBV28 and TRBJ2-7; D is unresolved. CDR1 is MDHEN and CDR2 is SYDVKM in the germline V gene. The CDR3 has 12 residues. The V end lost 2 bases, the J end lost 2 bases, and 4 bases lay between the germline ends. The CDR3 loop is CASSLKPYEQYF. CDR3 coding DNA: TGTGCCAGCAGTTTAAAACCCTACGAGCAGTACTTC.

In its sample, this clonotype was seen many times. The rearrangement uses TRBV6-2 or TRBV6-3 and TRBJ2-2; 7 bases are a match to TRBD1. This CDR3 spans 15 amino acids. With V trimmed by 6 bases and J by 4 bases, 8 bases remained unmatched. Germline V gene lookup returns CDR1 MNHEY and CDR2 SVGEGT. The CDR3 sequence is CASSRSGQVTGELFF. CDR3 DNA: TGTGCCAGCAGCCGAAGTGGACAGGTCACCGGGGAGCTGTTTTTT.

This clonotype was detected only a few times. This chain uses TRBV19 with TRBJ2-1; 12 bases map to TRBD2. Looked up from germline, CDR1 is LNHDA and CDR2 is SQIVND (reference sequence). CDR3 length equals 16 residues. The V gene end was trimmed by 7 bases and the J gene end by 4 bases; junction bases not matched to a gene: 8. The CDR3 DNA sequence: TGTGCCAGTATGGGGGCTAGCGGGAGGGCATACAATGAGCAGTTCTTC. It yields the protein CASMGASGRAYNEQFF.

The chain combines TRBV12-3 or TRBV12-4 with TRBJ2-1; 9 bases map to TRBD2. The V and J ends lost 5 bases and 7 bases, in that order; junction bases with no gene match: 6. This CDR3 has 14 amino acids. The CDR3 region is CASSERLAGNEQFF. The CDR3 coding sequence is TGTGCCAGCAGTGAACGGCTAGCGGGAAATGAGCAGTTCTTC.

This clonotype was seen at least ten times. The chain carries TRBV25-1 and TRBJ2-7; 7 bases fit TRBD1. This CDR3 comprises 15 residues. Trimming removed 4 bases from V and 2 bases from J; junction bases left unmatched: 8. CDR1 is MGHDK and CDR2 is SYGVNS in the germline V gene. The DNA of the CDR3 is TGTGCCAGCAGTGGATCCGGGACAGTAGCCTACGAGCAGTACTTC. Translated, it gives CASSGSGTVAYEQYF.

This clonotype was counted between two and nine times. At one boundary the junction diverges from the germline segment, which might be a read error. The V and J genes are TRBV27 and TRBJ1-1; no clear D gene. The CDR3 is made up of 13 amino acids. Germline CDR1 MNHEY, CDR2 SMNVEV (reference sequence). The CDR3 here is CASRFTLNTEAFF. Written as DNA, the CDR3 is TGTGCCAGCCGTTTCACACTAAACACTGAAGCTTTCTTT.

Many counts were recorded for this clonotype. V usage is TRBV7-2 and J usage is TRBJ2-1; 15 nucleotides match TRBD2. The CDR3 is 16 amino acids. The V gene's germline CDR1 is SGHTA and CDR2 FQGNSA. Trimming took 5 bases from V and 9 from J; bases not matched to a gene: 8. Here the CDR3 DNA reads TGTGCCAGCAGCCCCGGGACTAGCGGGAGGTCAGGTGAGCAGTTCTTC. As protein: CASSPGTSGRSGEQFF.

This clonotype was counted at least ten times. The chain has TRBV20-1 and TRBJ2-1; the match to TRBD2 covers 8 bases. The germline V gene has CDR1 DFQATT and CDR2 SNEGSKA (reference sequence). The CDR3 contains 15 residues. V was pared by 6 bases and J by 7 bases, with 14 bases of the junction left unmatched. In DNA, the CDR3 is TGCAGTGCCGCCGAGCGGGAGTTTTTCAGGAATGAGCAGTTCTTC. This gives the protein CSAAEREFFRNEQFF.

This clonotype was observed at least ten times. This chain joins TRBV3-1 and TRBJ1-4; D call uncertain. Germline V gene sequence: CDR1 LGHDT, CDR2 YNNKEL (reference sequence). CDR3 length: 15 residues. Trimming pared 0 bases from V and 0 bases from J, leaving 5 bases between. The CDR3 reads CASSQDTATNEKLFF. The CDR3 DNA is TGTGCCAGCAGCCAAGATACGGCAACTAATGAAAAACTGTTTTTT.

This clonotype has a count of ten or more. The rearrangement uses TRBV6-1 and TRBJ2-7; perhaps TRBD1 as D (6 bases). This CDR3 region has 16 residues. Deletions cut 8 bases from V and 0 bases from J, with 20 bases between. Germline V CDR1 and CDR2: MNHNS, SASEGT. The CDR3 is CASGRNQGTSSYEQYF. The CDR3 DNA reads TGTGCCAGCGGTCGAAATCAGGGGACCTCCTCCTACGAGCAGTACTTC.

This clonotype has ten or more counts. The chain has TRBV18 and TRBJ2-7; 8 nucleotides line up with TRBD2. The CDR3 covers 15 residues. Germline trimming cut 3 bases from V and 3 bases from J; bases unmatched to any gene: 7. Germline CDR1 and CDR2: KGHSH and LQKENI. The CDR3 coding sequence is TGTGCCAGCTCACCTCAGGGCGGGAGGCTCTACGAGCAGTACTTC. It translates to CASSPQGGRLYEQYF.

V gene TRBV28 combines with J gene TRBJ2-7; D is perhaps TRBD1 or TRBD2 (7 bases each). This CDR3 comprises 14 residues. Trimming left V 6 bases short and J 2 bases short, with 14 bases between. Per the germline V gene, CDR1 is MDHEN and CDR2 is SYDVKM. The DNA for the CDR3 is TGTGCCAGCAGCCCCCAGGGGGGGACCTACGAGCAGTACTTC. As protein: CASSPQGGTYEQYF.